What follows is one T cell receptor beta chain and its context. The antigen is undetermined. CDR1 is MNHNS, CDR2 SASEGT, per germline. Trimming pared 0 bases from V and 6 bases from J, leaving 9 bases between. CDR3 size: 13 residues. Generated by immunoSEQ multiplex PCR, the TCRdb table keeps only in-frame clones and is missing some. In the table there are tens of thousands of clones, over 70% of which are singletons. Indicated time point: week 11, during vaccination. Each dose delivered 300 ug of mutant IDH1 20-mer peptide subcutaneously with imiquimod. This record comes from a study of a mutant IDH1 vaccine in newly diagnosed glioma. Study in general: Investigators started vaccination 4-6 weeks after radiotherapy alone, or with temozolomide cycles.

The origin of this receptor is a man aged 45-65 years with glioma. The chain uses TRBV6-1 and TRBJ2-7; a possible D gene is TRBD1 (5 bases). Material: PBMCs, obtained from a glioma patient whose treatment included an IDH1 peptide vaccine. The CDR3 DNA reads TGTGCCAGCAGTGAAGCGGTTAGGGGCGAGCAGTACTTC. This codes for CASSEAVRGEQYF.